This TCR beta chain was obtained from a study of OX40 agonist ivuxolimab in advanced cancers. Findings and limits, study-wide: On average, CD8+ T cells showed a greater number of expanded clones than CD4+. Among the lowest peripheral clonal expansion occurred in 0.1-3.0 mg/kg partial responders.

The CDR3 extends over 15 amino acids. J gave up 8 bases and V 4 bases, and 11 bases lay outside the gene matches. The V gene's germline CDR1 is SGHNT and CDR2 YYREEE (reference sequence). Of note for this clone: Its antigen is not identified.

Enrollment shut out patients with autoimmune disease history or systemic immunosuppression. Sequenced by immunoSEQ multiplex PCR; TCRdb stores in-frame clones only, minus some. Counted here are approximately 73,000 clones, approximately 90% occurring once; the ten biggest clones make up approximately 2.8%. The receptor's source is an adult with an advanced solid tumor such as melanoma, head and neck, liver or kidney cancer. The chain joins TRBV5-4 to TRBJ2-3; 9 bases are shared with TRBD2. The sequencing here drew on CD4+ or CD8+ T cells sorted from blood, taken in a trial of the OX40 agonist ivuxolimab. The CDR3 DNA reads as TGTGCCAGCAGCAGAGCGGGGGGAAAAGTGGGTACGCAGTATTTT. This codes for CASSRAGGKVGTQYF.